This is a list of T cell receptor beta chains from one sample in a study of CD8+ T cells in alopecia areata. Using immunoSEQ multiplex PCR, the repertoire was profiled, and TCRdb retains in-frame clones only, with some absent. Among about 220,000 clones, around three fifths were seen once, and the ten largest hold roughly 1.4%. This specimen consisted of CD4+ T cells sorted from blood, obtained at week 4, from a patient treated with tofacitinib. The receptors derive from a human donor with alopecia areata. Each CDR3 is given with its conserved first and last residue. The D gene is left open where the match is weak. Clone size appears in some rows only: once, few, many, or a class for an expanded clone.

v_call,cdr3_length,j_call,clone_size,d_call,cdr3_aa,cdr3_nt
TRBV7-2,16,TRBJ2-1,few,TRBD2,CASSPTSGSSYNEQFF,TGTGCCAGCAGCCCAACTAGCGGAAGCTCCTACAATGAGCAGTTCTTC
TRBV30,17,TRBJ2-5,.,TRBD1,CAWSPPTGAFGRETQYF,TGTGCCTGGAGTCCCCCGACAGGGGCATTTGGTAGGGAGACCCAGTACTTC
TRBV29-1,14,TRBJ2-2,many,TRBD1,CSVKGQGITGELFF,TGCAGCGTGAAGGGACAGGGGATCACCGGGGAGCTGTTTTTT
TRBV7-6,16,TRBJ2-3,.,TRBD1,CASSLGTGGAGNTQYF,TGTGCCAGCAGCTTAGGGACAGGGGGCGCGGGAAATACGCAGTATTTT
TRBV10-3,12,TRBJ2-7,few,.,CAISVEGHEQYF,TGTGCCATCAGTGTTGAGGGTCACGAGCAGTACTTC
TRBV18,15,TRBJ2-5,.,TRBD1,CASSMRQGYTETQYF,TGTGCCAGCTCAATGCGACAGGGGTACACAGAGACCCAGTACTTC
TRBV27,17,TRBJ2-2,.,TRBD1,CASSLPPTGASLGELFF,TGTGCCAGCAGTTTACCCCCGACAGGGGCGAGTCTGGGGGAGCTGTTTTTT
TRBV9,15,TRBJ2-7,.,.,CASSVGDWNSYEQYF,TGTGCCAGCAGCGTAGGGGACTGGAACTCCTACGAGCAGTACTTC
TRBV30,14,TRBJ2-3,.,.,CAWSYGSSTDTQYF,TGTGCCTGGAGTTACGGGAGTAGCACAGATACGCAGTATTTT
TRBV19,14,TRBJ1-2,few,.,CATKPSDRMYGYTF,TGTGCCACCAAACCATCCGACAGGATGTATGGCTACACCTTC
TRBV11-2,15,TRBJ2-1,.,.,CASSPGLYTYNEQFF,TGTGCCAGCAGCCCGGGGCTGTACACCTACAATGAGCAGTTCTTC
TRBV2,14,TRBJ2-7,.,.,CASKVNTNSYEQYF,TGTGCCAGCAAGGTCAATACAAACTCCTACGAGCAGTACTTC
TRBV27,13,TRBJ2-3,.,.,CASQGGGTDTQYF,TGTGCCAGCCAGGGTGGAGGTACAGATACGCAGTATTTT
TRBV4-3,16,TRBJ1-2,.,TRBD1,CASSQDHRGLRYGYTF,TGCGCCAGCAGCCAAGATCACAGGGGGCTAAGGTATGGCTACACCTTC
TRBV4-3,18,TRBJ2-3,.,.,CASSQTPTLGTLTDTQYF,TGCGCCAGCAGCCAAACACCGACTTTAGGGACTCTCACAGATACGCAGTATTTT
TRBV4-3,14,TRBJ1-5,.,TRBD1,CASSQDTGDQPQHF,TGCGCCAGCAGCCAAGATACAGGGGATCAGCCCCAGCATTTT
TRBV7-2,14,TRBJ2-2,.,TRBD1,CASLPGGNTGELFF,TGTGCCAGCCTCCCAGGGGGGAACACCGGGGAGCTGTTTTTT
TRBV11-3,15,TRBJ2-2,.,TRBD1,CASSLGQANTGELFF,TGTGCCAGCAGCTTGGGACAGGCGAACACCGGGGAGCTGTTTTTT
TRBV6-4,13,TRBJ2-3,few,.,CASSHQVGDTQYF,TGTGCCAGCAGCCATCAGGTCGGAGATACGCAGTATTTT
TRBV14,15,TRBJ2-7,.,TRBD1,CASSQFGGTGTEQYF,TGTGCCAGCAGCCAATTTGGGGGGACAGGGACCGAGCAGTACTTC
TRBV29-1,12,TRBJ2-5,few,.,CSVGDVKETQYF,TGCAGCGTTGGGGACGTTAAAGAGACCCAGTACTTC
TRBV30,13,TRBJ1-4,once,.,CAWSRGADEKLFF,TGTGCCTGGAGTCGGGGGGCAGATGAAAAACTGTTTTTT
TRBV5-1,15,TRBJ2-6,.,.,CASSLESTGANVLTF,TGCGCCAGCAGCTTGGAGTCTACTGGGGCCAACGTCCTGACTTTC
TRBV14,15,TRBJ1-6,.,.,CASSQAVGGYSPLHF,TGTGCCAGCAGCCAAGCCGTGGGAGGGTATTCACCCCTCCACTTT
TRBV15,15,TRBJ1-1,.,.,CATSRDVRMNTEAFF,TGTGCCACCAGCAGAGATGTAAGGATGAACACTGAAGCTTTCTTT
TRBV25-1,17,TRBJ1-1,.,TRBD1,CASSEDLGQVADTEAFF,TGTGCCAGCAGTGAAGATCTAGGACAGGTTGCGGACACTGAAGCTTTCTTT
TRBV2,15,TRBJ1-1,.,TRBD1,CASSGPGQGATEAFF,TGTGCCAGCAGTGGACCCGGACAGGGAGCCACTGAAGCTTTCTTT
TRBV25-1,15,TRBJ2-2,.,.,CASGRQDPNTGELFF,TGTGCCAGCGGAAGACAGGACCCTAACACCGGGGAGCTGTTTTTT
TRBV30,14,TRBJ1-1,.,TRBD1,CAWSPRGLGTEAFF,TGTGCCTGGAGTCCCAGGGGGCTGGGCACTGAAGCTTTCTTT
TRBV5-4,11,TRBJ1-1,few,.,CASIGYTEAFF,TGTGCCAGCATCGGCTACACTGAAGCTTTCTTT
TRBV11-2,14,TRBJ2-6,few,.,CASSLSLGANVLTF,TGTGCCAGCAGCTTGAGTTTAGGGGCCAACGTCCTGACTTTC
TRBV27,12,TRBJ2-2,few,.,CASSFGTGELFF,TGTGCCAGCAGTTTCGGGACCGGGGAGCTGTTTTTT
TRBV29-1,15,TRBJ2-5,.,TRBD2,CSVDSSGGRGETQYF,TGCAGCGTTGATTCTAGCGGGGGAAGGGGAGAGACCCAGTACTTC
TRBV30,12,TRBJ2-1,.,.,CAWSDWGDEQFF,TGTGCCTGGAGTGATTGGGGGGATGAGCAGTTCTTC
TRBV2,14,TRBJ2-6,.,TRBD1,CARTGSSGANVLTF,TGTGCCAGGACAGGGAGCTCTGGGGCCAACGTCCTGACTTTC
TRBV7-8,16,TRBJ1-1,many,.,CASSLGVLGVNTEAFF,TGTGCCAGCAGCTTAGGGGTGTTAGGGGTGAACACTGAAGCTTTCTTT
TRBV5-1,14,TRBJ2-3,.,.,CASSPGESTDTQYF,TGCGCCAGCAGCCCCGGGGAATCTACAGATACGCAGTATTTT
TRBV7-2,14,TRBJ2-7,.,TRBD2,CASSSRSGGFEQYF,TGTGCCAGCAGCAGCCGATCGGGGGGGTTCGAGCAGTACTTC
TRBV4-3,13,TRBJ1-2,.,.,CASSQGGYYGYTF,TGCGCCAGCAGCCAAGGGGGCTACTATGGCTACACCTTC
TRBV11-2,13,TRBJ2-5,few,.,CASSSDPGTGVNF,TGTGCCAGCAGCTCGGATCCCGGGACGGGCGTTAACTTC
TRBV6-6,15,TRBJ2-7,.,.,CASSYSKGAAYEQYF,TGTGCCAGCAGTTACTCGAAAGGGGCGGCCTACGAGCAGTACTTC
TRBV7-2,14,TRBJ2-3,.,TRBD1,CASYRGDGTDTQYF,TGTGCCAGCTACAGGGGGGACGGCACAGATACGCAGTATTTT